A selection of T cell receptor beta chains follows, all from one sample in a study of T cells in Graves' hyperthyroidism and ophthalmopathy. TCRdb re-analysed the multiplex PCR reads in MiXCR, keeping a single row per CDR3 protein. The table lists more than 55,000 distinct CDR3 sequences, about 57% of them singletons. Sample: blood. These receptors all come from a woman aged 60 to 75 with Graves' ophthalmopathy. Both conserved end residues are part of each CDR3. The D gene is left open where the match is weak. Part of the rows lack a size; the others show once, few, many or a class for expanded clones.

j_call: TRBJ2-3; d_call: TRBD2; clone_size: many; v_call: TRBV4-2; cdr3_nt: TGTGCCAGCAGCCAAGAACTCACTAGCGGCACAGATACGCAGTATTTT; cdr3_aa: CASSQELTSGTDTQYF
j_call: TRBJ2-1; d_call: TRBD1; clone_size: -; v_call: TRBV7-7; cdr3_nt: TGTGCTAGCAGCTTGGGGACAGGGGGAGTGAAAAATGAGCAGTTCTTC; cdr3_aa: CASSLGTGGVKNEQFF
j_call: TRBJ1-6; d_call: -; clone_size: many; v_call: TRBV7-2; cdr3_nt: TGTGCCAGCAGCTACGTCAGGGGAAATAATTCACCCCTCCACTTT; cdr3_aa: CASSYVRGNNSPLHF
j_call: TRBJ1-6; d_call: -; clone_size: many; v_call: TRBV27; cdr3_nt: TGTGCCAGCAGTCTAAGGAGCTCCTATAATTCACCCCTCCACTTT; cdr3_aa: CASSLRSSYNSPLHF
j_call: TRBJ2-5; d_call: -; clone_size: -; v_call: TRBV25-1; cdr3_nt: TGTGCCTCAACCCAGGCGGGCGGGGAGACCCAGTACTTC; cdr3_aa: CASTQAGGETQYF
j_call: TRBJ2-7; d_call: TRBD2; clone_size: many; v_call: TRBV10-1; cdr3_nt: TGCGCCAGCAGTGTAAGCGGGGCCCCTTCCAAGCAGTACTTC; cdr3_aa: CASSVSGAPSKQYF
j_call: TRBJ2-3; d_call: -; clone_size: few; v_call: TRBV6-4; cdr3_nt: TGTGCCAGCAGTGTACAAGGCGGAGGGAGCGCAGATACGCAGTATTTT; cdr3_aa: CASSVQGGGSADTQYF
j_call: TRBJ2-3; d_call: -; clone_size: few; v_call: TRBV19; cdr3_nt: TGTGCCAGTAGGCTCGGGGATACGCAGTATTTT; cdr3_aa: CASRLGDTQYF
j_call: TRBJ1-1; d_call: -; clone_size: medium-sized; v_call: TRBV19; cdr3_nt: TGTGCCAGTAGCATGGTAGCGGGGGAAGCTTTCTTT; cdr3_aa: CASSMVAGEAFF
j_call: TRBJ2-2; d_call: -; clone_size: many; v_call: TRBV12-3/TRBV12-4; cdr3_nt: TGTGCCAGCAGTTTAGCGGGGGGCACCGGGGAGCTGTTTTTT; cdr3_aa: CASSLAGGTGELFF
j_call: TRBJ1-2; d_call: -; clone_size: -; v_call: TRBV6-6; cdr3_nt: TGTGCCAGCAGTTGCTCCGGGGACTATGGCTACACCTTT; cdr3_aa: CASSCSGDYGYTF
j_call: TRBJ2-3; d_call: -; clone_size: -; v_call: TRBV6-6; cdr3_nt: TGTGCCAGCAGCCCACTTTCGGGCAGCCCCACAGATACGCGGTATTTT; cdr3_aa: CASSPLSGSPTDTRYF
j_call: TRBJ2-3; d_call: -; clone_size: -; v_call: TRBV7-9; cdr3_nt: TGTGCCAGCAGCTTTGGGTCAGGCCGACCTTACAATGAGCAGTATTTT; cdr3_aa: CASSFGSGRPYNEQYF
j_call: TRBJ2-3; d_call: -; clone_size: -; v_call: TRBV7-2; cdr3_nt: TGTGCCAGCAGGCGGGGACTGGAGGCCCTCACAGATACGCAGTATTTT; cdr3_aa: CASRRGLEALTDTQYF
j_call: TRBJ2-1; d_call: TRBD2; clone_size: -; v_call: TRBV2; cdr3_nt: TGTGCCAGCAGTGAGGTTAGCGGGGGGGCCGGCAATGAGCAGTTCTTC; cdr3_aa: CASSEVSGGAGNEQFF
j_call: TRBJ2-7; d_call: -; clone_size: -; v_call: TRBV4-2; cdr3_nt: TGTGCCAGCAGCGAAGAGATATCAGGCGGATTTTATGAGCTGTACTTC; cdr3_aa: CASSEEISGGFYELYF
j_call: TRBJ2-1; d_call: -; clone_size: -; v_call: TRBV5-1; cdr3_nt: TGCGCCAGCAGCTTGGCTAGCGCCCATGAGCAGTTCTTC; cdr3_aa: CASSLASAHEQFF
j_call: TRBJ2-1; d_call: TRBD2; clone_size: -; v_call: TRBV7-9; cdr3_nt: TGTGCCAGCAGTTCAAGGACTAGCGGGACCAGGCAGTTCTTC; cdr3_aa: CASSSRTSGTRQFF
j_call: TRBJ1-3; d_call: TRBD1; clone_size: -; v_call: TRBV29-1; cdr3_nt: TGCAGCGTTCTCCCGGGACAGGGGGCGGACACCATATATTTT; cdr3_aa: CSVLPGQGADTIYF
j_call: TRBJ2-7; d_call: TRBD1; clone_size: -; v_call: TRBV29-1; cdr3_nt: TGCAGCGTTGAATCGTCACAGGGGAACGAGCAGTACTTC; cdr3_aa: CSVESSQGNEQYF
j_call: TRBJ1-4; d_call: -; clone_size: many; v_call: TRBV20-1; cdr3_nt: TGCAGTGCTAGGCCTAGGACAGCTTCAACTAATGAAAAACTGTTTTTT; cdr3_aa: CSARPRTASTNEKLFF
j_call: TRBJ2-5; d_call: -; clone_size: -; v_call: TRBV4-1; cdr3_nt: TGTGCCAGCAGCTTTTCCCCTAAAGGGACCCAGTACTTC; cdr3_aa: CASSFSPKGTQYF
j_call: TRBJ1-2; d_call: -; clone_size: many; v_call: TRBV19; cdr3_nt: TGTGCCAGTAGTCTCCGCGGGGCCGCTATATATGGCTACACCTTC; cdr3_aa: CASSLRGAAIYGYTF
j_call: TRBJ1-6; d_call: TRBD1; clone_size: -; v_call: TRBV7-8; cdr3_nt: TGTGCCAGCAGCCTACCCGGGACAGGGAGATCCTACAATTCACCCCTCCACTTT; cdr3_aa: CASSLPGTGRSYNSPLHF
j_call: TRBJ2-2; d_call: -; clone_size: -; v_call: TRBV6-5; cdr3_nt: TGTGCCAGCAGTTCTCAGAACACCGGGGGGCTGTTTTTT; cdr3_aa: CASSSQNTGGLFF
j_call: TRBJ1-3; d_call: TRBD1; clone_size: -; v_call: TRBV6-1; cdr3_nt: TGTGCCAGCAGCGCAGGGGGCGAGGGTGGAAACACCACATATTTT; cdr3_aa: CASSAGGEGGNTTYF
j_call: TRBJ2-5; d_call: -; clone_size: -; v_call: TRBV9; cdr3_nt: TGTGACCAAGAGACCCAGTACTTC; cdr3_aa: CDQETQYF
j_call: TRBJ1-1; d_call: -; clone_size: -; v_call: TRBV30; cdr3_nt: TGTGCCTGGAGTGTAGAAGCTTTCTTT; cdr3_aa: CAWSVEAFF
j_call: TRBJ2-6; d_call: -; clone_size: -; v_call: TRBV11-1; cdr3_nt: TGTGCCAGCAGCTTGCCGGGGATCTCTGGGGCCAACGTCCTGACTTTC; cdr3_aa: CASSLPGISGANVLTF
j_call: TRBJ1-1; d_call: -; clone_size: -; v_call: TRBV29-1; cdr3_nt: TGCAGCTCCACCAGGGGCCGAACCTCGAACACTGAAGCTTTCTTT; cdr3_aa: CSSTRGRTSNTEAFF
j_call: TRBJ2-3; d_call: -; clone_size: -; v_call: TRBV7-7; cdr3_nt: TGTGCTAGCAGCTCAAAAAGTGGCTCTACGCAGTATTTT; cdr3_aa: CASSSKSGSTQYF
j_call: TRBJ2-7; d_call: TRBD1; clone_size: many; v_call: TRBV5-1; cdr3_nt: TGCGCCAGCAGCTTGAGAGGGGACAGGGACTACGAGCAGTACTTC; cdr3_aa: CASSLRGDRDYEQYF
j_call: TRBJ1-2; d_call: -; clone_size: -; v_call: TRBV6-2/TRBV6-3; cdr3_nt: TGTGCCAGCAGTCAACAGACCTATGGCTACACCTTC; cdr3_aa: CASSQQTYGYTF
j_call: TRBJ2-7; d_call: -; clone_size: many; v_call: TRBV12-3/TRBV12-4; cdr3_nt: TGTGCCAGCAGTTTCTACGGGTGGGACCCCTACGAGCAGTACTTC; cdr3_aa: CASSFYGWDPYEQYF
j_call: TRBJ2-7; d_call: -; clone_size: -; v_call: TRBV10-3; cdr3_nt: TGTGCCACCTCAGGGCGGGACGAGCAGTACTTC; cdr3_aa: CATSGRDEQYF
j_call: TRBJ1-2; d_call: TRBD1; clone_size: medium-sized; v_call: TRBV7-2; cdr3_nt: TGTGCCAGCAGCTTGGACAGGGGTTATGGCTACACCTTC; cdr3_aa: CASSLDRGYGYTF
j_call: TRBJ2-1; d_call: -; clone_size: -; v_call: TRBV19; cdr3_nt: TGTGCCAGTAGGAAGGGTATCTCCTACAATGAGCAGTTCTTC; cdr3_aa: CASRKGISYNEQFF
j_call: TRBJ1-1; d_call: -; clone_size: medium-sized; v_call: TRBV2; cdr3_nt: TGTGCCAGCAGACCGGACAGAGCGTCCGAAGCTTTCTTT; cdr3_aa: CASRPDRASEAFF
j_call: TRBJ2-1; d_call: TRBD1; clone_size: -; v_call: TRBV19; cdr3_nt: TGTGCCAGTAGTTTCACTTCCGGGACAGGGGACAATGAGCAGTTCTTC; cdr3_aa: CASSFTSGTGDNEQFF
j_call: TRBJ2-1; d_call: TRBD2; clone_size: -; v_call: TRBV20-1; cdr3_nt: TGCAGTGCCGACGAGAGACTAGCGGGAGGGGCCAATGAGCAGTTCTTC; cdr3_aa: CSADERLAGGANEQFF
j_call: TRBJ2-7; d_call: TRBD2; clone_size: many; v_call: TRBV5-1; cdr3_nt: TGCGCCAGCAGTTCGACTAGCGGATCCTACGAGCAGTACTTC; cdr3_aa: CASSSTSGSYEQYF
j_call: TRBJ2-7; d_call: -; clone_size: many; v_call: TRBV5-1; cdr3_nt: TGCGCCAGCAGCTTGGTAGGGGGGAGCTACGAGCAGTACTTC; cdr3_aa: CASSLVGGSYEQYF